The 5 T cell receptor beta chains below were found in one sample sequenced in a study of shared clonotypes between healthy human individuals. The method was immunoSEQ multiplex PCR; TCRdb's version includes in-frame clones alone and lacks a portion of them. Counted here are over 2,000,000 clones, about 93% occurring once; the ten biggest clones make up under 2%. Terminally differentiated effector memory CD45RA+ cells were left out of the naive CD8 fraction, which was CD45RO-negative and positively selected for CCR7. Input material: naive CD8+ T cells from PBMCs. Receptors were obtained from a man between 18 and 35 years old in good health. Some clones in this sample may be carry-over from other donors' samples.

The chain employs TRBV5-3 and TRBJ1-2; D possibly corresponds to TRBD1 (5 bases). TRBV5-3 is given ORF status, its function remaining uncertain. This CDR3 comprises 16 residues. The V and J ends lost 3 bases and 8 bases respectively, with 23 bases between them. The CDR3 loop is CARSYRCGSRLRGYTF. The DNA of the CDR3 is TGTGCCAGAAGCTACAGGTGCGGGTCGCGTCTTCGGGGCTACACCTTC.

The V gene is TRBV6-5, the J gene TRBJ2-7; TRBD1 agrees at 8 bases. The germline V gene encodes CDR1 MNHEY and CDR2 SVGAGI. Trimming took 6 bases from V and 3 from J; bases not matched to a gene: 10. This CDR3 has 15 amino acids. The CDR3 nucleotides read TGTGCCAGCAGCTCCGGACAGGGTACGCTCTACGAGCAGTACTTC. Translating gives CASSSGQGTLYEQYF.

The gene calls are TRBV11-3 and TRBJ2-1; unclear D gene. CDR1 is SGHNT and CDR2 is YENEEA in the germline V gene. V was trimmed by 2 bases and J by 0 bases, leaving 23 bases between them. The CDR3 extends over 20 amino acids. The CDR3 region is CASSLLALPIGPNSYNEQFF. The CDR3 region has the DNA TGTGCCAGCAGCTTATTAGCCCTTCCCATAGGGCCCAACTCCTACAATGAGCAGTTCTTC.

DNA for the CDR3: TGCGCCAGCAGCCAAGAATTGCGGAGCTACGAGCAGTACTTC. Translating it yields CASSQELRSYEQYF. This chain links TRBV4-1 with TRBJ2-7, with D unclear. The CDR3 has 14 amino acids. Trimming left V 0 bases short and J 3 bases short, with 9 bases between. Germline V gene sequence: CDR1 MGHRA, CDR2 YSYEKL.

The chain couples TRBV7-8 to TRBJ2-7; the D gene is possibly TRBD2 (6 bases). Germline V gene lookup returns CDR1 SGHVS and CDR2 FQNEAQ. CDR3 length: 13 amino acids. V was shortened by 4 bases and J by 6 bases, with 13 bases between the two germline ends. CDR3 bases: TGTGCCAGCAGCTGGGTCCCCGGGGGCGAGCAGTACTTC. It yields the protein CASSWVPGGEQYF.